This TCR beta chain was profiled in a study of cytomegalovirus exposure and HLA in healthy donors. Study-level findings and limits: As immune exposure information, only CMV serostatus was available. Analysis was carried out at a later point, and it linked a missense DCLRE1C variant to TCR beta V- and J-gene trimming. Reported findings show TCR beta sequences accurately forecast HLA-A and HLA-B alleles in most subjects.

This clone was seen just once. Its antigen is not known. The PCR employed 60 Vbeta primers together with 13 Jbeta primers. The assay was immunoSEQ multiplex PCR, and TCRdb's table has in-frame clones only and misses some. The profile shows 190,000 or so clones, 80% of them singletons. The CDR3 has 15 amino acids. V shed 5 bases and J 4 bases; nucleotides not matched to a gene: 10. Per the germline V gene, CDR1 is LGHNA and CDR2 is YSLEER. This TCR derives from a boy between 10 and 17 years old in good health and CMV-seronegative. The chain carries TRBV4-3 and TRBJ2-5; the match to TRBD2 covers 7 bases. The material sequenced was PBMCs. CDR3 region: CASSVSGGDGETQYF. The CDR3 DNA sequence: TGCGCCAGCAGCGTATCGGGAGGAGACGGAGAGACCCAGTACTTC.